Listed here are 16 T cell receptor beta chains from one sample, sequenced in a study of cytomegalovirus exposure and HLA in healthy donors. With 60 Vbeta and 13 Jbeta primers, the PCR was carried out. Data came from immunoSEQ multiplex PCR; TCRdb stores just in-frame clones and leaves some out. Altogether 95,000 to 130,000 clones are present, 81% being singletons, with the ten largest covering 3.9%. Specimen: PBMCs. These receptor sequences come from a woman aged 25 to 45 in good health and CMV-seronegative.

The chain uses TRBV11-2 and TRBJ1-2, with TRBD1 matching over 8 bases. This CDR3 comprises 16 residues. Germline loops: CDR1 SGHAT, CDR2 FQNNGV. Trimming cost V 5 bases and J 0 bases; bases outside gene matches: 8. This CDR3 reads CASSARDRGPNYGYTF. The CDR3 DNA reads as TGTGCCAGCAGCGCCCGCGACAGGGGACCTAACTATGGCTACACCTTC.

The rearrangement joins TRBV7-9 to TRBJ2-3; TRBD2 is a possible D gene (5 bases). Germline CDR1 is SEHNR and CDR2 is FQNEAQ (reference sequence). V lost 5 bases, J lost 0 bases, and 12 bases lay in between. CDR3 length equals 15 residues. CDR3 protein: CASSITRTSTDTQYF. The CDR3 DNA follows: TGTGCCAGCAGCATCACTAGAACTAGCACAGATACGCAGTATTTT. Full variable domain (remainder filled in from reference TRBV7-9 and TRBJ2-3): DTGVSQNPRHKITKRGQNVTFRCDPISEHNRLYWYRQTLGQGPEFLTYFQNEAQLEKSRLLSDRFSAERPKGSFSTLEIQRTEQGDSAMYLCASSITRTSTDTQYFGPGTRLTVL.

This clone was observed a handful of times. This rearrangement joins TRBV6-1 to TRBJ1-5; a possible D gene is TRBD1 (5 bases). This CDR3 is 14 amino acids long. The V and J ends lost 4 bases and 5 bases respectively, with 12 bases between them. Looked up from germline, CDR1 is MNHNS and CDR2 is SASEGT. The CDR3 here is CASSGRDRYQPQHF. CDR3 bases: TGTGCCAGCAGTGGGCGGGACCGATATCAGCCCCAGCATTTT.

The rearrangement uses TRBV25-1 and TRBJ1-6, with TRBD1 matching over 9 bases. V shed 1 base and J 7 bases; nucleotides not matched to a gene: 5. Germline values: CDR1 MGHDK, CDR2 SYGVNS. This CDR3 has 16 residues. The CDR3 loop reads CASSELAGTGNSPLHF. The CDR3 DNA sequence: TGTGCCAGCAGTGAATTGGCCGGGACAGGGAATTCACCCCTCCACTTT. The whole variable domain, remainder taken from reference TRBV25-1 and TRBJ1-6, is EADIYQTPRYLVIGTGKKITLECSQTMGHDKMYWYQQDPGMELHLIHYSYGVNSTEKGDLSSESTVSRIRTEHFPLTLESARPSHTSQYLCASSELAGTGNSPLHFGNGTRLTVT.

The V and J genes are TRBV28 and TRBJ1-1; maybe TRBD1 (6 bases). The germline gives CDR1 MDHEN, CDR2 SYDVKM. Deletions cut 8 bases from V and 1 base from J, with 8 bases between. This CDR3 is built from 12 residues. In nucleotides, the CDR3 is TGTGCCAGCCACAGGGAGAACACTGAAGCTTTCTTT. Translating gives CASHRENTEAFF.

This chain links TRBV6-5 with TRBJ2-7, with 9 bases fitting TRBD2. V gave up 0 bases and J gave up 4 bases; unmatched junction bases: 4. The CDR3 spans 15 residues. CDR1 and CDR2 from the germline V gene are MNHEY and SVGAGI. The CDR3 nucleotides read TGTGCCAGCAGTTACTCCGCGGGAGGGCCTTACGAGCAGTACTTC. It specifies CASSYSAGGPYEQYF.

CDR3 DNA: TGTGCCAGCAGTTTAAGGCAGGGAATTGACGAGCAGTACTTC. Its protein product is CASSLRQGIDEQYF. This rearrangement joins TRBV28 to TRBJ2-7; perhaps TRBD1 as D (5 bases). The germline CDR1 and CDR2 sequences are MDHEN and SYDVKM. The V and J ends lost 2 bases and 5 bases respectively, with 13 bases between them. The CDR3 sequence is 14 residues long.

The gene calls are TRBV2 and TRBJ2-3; TRBD2 is a possible D gene (5 bases). Germline V gene sequence: CDR1 SNHLY, CDR2 FYNNEI. V was shortened by 6 bases and J by 0 bases, with 7 bases between the two germline ends. This CDR3 region has 13 residues. The CDR3 DNA sequence: TGTGCCAGCAGCGCGGGCAGCACAGATACGCAGTATTTT. The encoded protein is CASSAGSTDTQYF. The entire variable domain, with the rest obtained from reference TRBV2 and TRBJ2-3, is as follows: EPEVTQTPSHQVTQMGQEVILRCVPISNHLYFYWYRQILGQKVEFLVSFYNNEISEKSEIFDDQFSVERPDGSNFTLKIRSTKLEDSAMYFCASSAGSTDTQYFGPGTRLTVL.

This chain uses TRBV28 with TRBJ1-1; no definite D call. Germline values: CDR1 MDHEN, CDR2 SYDVKM. This CDR3 is 12 amino acids long. The V end was cut by 3 bases, the J end by 7 bases, with 9 bases between. The CDR3 region has the DNA TGTGCCAGCAGTTTGGGCCAGATTGAAGCTTTCTTT. The encoded protein is CASSLGQIEAFF.

This clone has only one observation. The rearrangement joins TRBV2 to TRBJ2-2; the match to TRBD2 covers 8 bases. Germline CDR1 and CDR2: SNHLY and FYNNEI. CDR3 length: 15 amino acids. With 6 bases clipped from V and 4 bases from J, the junction kept 7 bases outside the gene matches. The CDR3 is CASSPAGGITGELFF. For the CDR3, the DNA is TGTGCCAGCAGCCCCGCGGGGGGCATCACCGGGGAGCTGTTTTTT.

The chain joins TRBV18 to TRBJ2-3; D unclear. Germline V CDR1 and CDR2: KGHSH, LQKENI. CDR3 size: 13 residues. V was shortened by 0 bases and J by 3 bases, with 4 bases between the two germline ends. CDR3 protein: CASSPPLTDTQYF. For the CDR3, the DNA is TGTGCCAGCTCACCACCCCTAACAGATACGCAGTATTTT.

This clone was detected a few times. V is TRBV5-1 and J is TRBJ1-5; unclear D gene. The CDR3 has 13 residues. Trimming stripped 1 base from V and 5 bases from J, with 7 bases between. Germline loops: CDR1 SGHRS, CDR2 YFSETQ. CDR3 protein: CASSLSTDQPQHF. As DNA, the CDR3 is TGCGCCAGCAGCTTGTCCACTGATCAGCCCCAGCATTTT.

The CDR3 spells CASSSAAGGPWETQYF. CDR3 bases: TGCGCCAGCAGCTCCGCCGCGGGAGGGCCTTGGGAGACCCAGTACTTC. The chain carries TRBV5-1 and TRBJ2-5; 9 bases fit TRBD2. CDR3 length equals 16 residues. The V segment lost 3 bases and the J segment 5 bases; nucleotides outside the gene matches: 11. Germline V lookup: CDR1 SGHRS, CDR2 YFSETQ.

The V call is TRBV7-2, the J call TRBJ2-1; TRBD1 agrees at 12 bases. The germline gives CDR1 SGHTA, CDR2 FQGNSA. The J segment lost 9 bases and the V segment lost 2 bases, leaving 17 bases of the junction unmatched. This CDR3 has 19 residues. The CDR3 region is CASSLSPPLRDRGRGEQFF. CDR3 coding DNA: TGTGCCAGCAGCTTAAGTCCTCCGCTCCGGGACAGGGGGCGCGGTGAGCAGTTCTTC.

The chain links TRBV28 to TRBJ1-5; TRBD1 agrees at 7 bases. The length of the CDR3 is 13 residues. CDR1 and CDR2 from the germline V gene are MDHEN and SYDVKM. Germline trimming cut 1 base from V and 15 bases from J; bases unmatched to any gene: 9. This CDR3 is CASSLSQGQLMHF. The CDR3 DNA follows: TGTGCCAGCAGTTTATCACAGGGACAGCTTATGCATTTT.

There are a few counts of this clone. Here the CDR3 DNA reads TGTGCCATCAGGACTAGCGGGAGTCTGGACGAGCAGTACTTC. Residues: CAIRTSGSLDEQYF. The gene calls are TRBV10-3 and TRBJ2-5; 12 bases align to TRBD2. The J call is in doubt because the DNA end fits TRBJ2-7 better. The germline V gene has CDR1 ENHRY and CDR2 SYGVKD. The CDR3 consists of 14 residues.